This T cell receptor (beta chain) was profiled in a study of blood T cell repertoires in COVID-19. This CDR3 spans 17 amino acids. Losses at the gene ends were 0 bases for V and 7 bases for J; bases not matched to a gene: 5. Germline V CDR1 and CDR2: SGHRS, YFSETQ. Clones were read by immunoSEQ multiplex PCR, and TCRdb kept only the in-frame ones, dropping some. The sample has some 80,000 clones, about 88% seen once. The sample taken for sequencing was peripheral blood. The TCR was taken from a man older than 75 with active or convalescent COVID-19. The chain couples TRBV5-1 to TRBJ2-1, with 15 positions matching TRBD2. The CDR3: CASSLGTSGRAGNEQFF. The CDR3 coding sequence is TGCGCCAGCAGCTTGGGGACTAGCGGGAGGGCCGGTAATGAGCAGTTCTTC.